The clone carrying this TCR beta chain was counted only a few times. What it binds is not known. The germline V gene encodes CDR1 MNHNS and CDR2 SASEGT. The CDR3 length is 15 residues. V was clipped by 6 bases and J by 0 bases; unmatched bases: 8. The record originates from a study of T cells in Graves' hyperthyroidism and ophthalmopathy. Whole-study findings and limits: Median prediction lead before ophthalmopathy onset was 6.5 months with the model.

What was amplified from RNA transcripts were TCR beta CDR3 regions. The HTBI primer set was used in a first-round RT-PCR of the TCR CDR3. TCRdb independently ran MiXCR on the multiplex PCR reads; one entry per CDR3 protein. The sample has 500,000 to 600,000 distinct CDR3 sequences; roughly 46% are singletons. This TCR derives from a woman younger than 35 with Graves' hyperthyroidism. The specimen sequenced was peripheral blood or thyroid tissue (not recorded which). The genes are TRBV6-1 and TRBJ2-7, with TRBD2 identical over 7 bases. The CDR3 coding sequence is TGTGCCAGCAGCCGTCTAGCGGACCCCTCCTACGAGCAGTACTTC. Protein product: CASSRLADPSYEQYF.